This TCR beta chain was obtained from a study of quantifying T cell responses using KT2 cells. Study context: RNA was reverse transcribed with TCR alpha and beta constant-region primers.

KT2 cells were mixed with fixed PBMC numbers at varying ratios. A single-stranded UMI oligo with SP2 sequence was ligated to cDNA 3' ends. The first PCR ran approximately 4 cycles with an equimolar RC1.1 and RC1.2 beta primer mix. Separate processing of TCR alpha and beta chains began at the second PCR. TCRdb redid the calling of the UMI-ligation and nested PCR reads with MiXCR, one entry per CDR3 protein. The profile shows about 50,000 distinct CDR3 sequences, under 14% of them singletons. Trimming removed 0 bases from V and 0 bases from J, with 7 bases in between. CDR3 size: 15 residues. Germline CDR1 and CDR2: LGHDT and YNNKEL (reference sequence).

The specimen was PBMCs spiked with cells of the T cell clone KT2. The gene calls are TRBV3-1 and TRBJ2-3; D unclear. This receptor was obtained from a human donor. For the CDR3, the DNA is TGTGCCAGCAGCCAAGACGGGCGGAGCACAGATACGCAGTATTTT. The encoded protein is CASSQDGRSTDTQYF.